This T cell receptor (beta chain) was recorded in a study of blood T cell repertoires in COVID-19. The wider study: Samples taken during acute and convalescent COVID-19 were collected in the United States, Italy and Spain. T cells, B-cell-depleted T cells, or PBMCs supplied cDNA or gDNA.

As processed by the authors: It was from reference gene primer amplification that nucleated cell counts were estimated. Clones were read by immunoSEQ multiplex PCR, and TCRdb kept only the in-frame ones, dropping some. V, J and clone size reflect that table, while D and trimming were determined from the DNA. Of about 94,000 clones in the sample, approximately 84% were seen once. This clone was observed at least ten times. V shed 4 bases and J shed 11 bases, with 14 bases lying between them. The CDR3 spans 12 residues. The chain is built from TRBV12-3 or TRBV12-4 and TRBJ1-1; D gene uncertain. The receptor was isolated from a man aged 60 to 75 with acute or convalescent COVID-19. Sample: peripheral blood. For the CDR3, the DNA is TGTGCCAGCAGTTCCCAACTATCCCAGGCTTTCTTT. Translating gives CASSSQLSQAFF.